The entry that follows covers one T cell receptor beta chain sequence. Antigen unknown. Libraries were prepared by immunoSEQ multiplex PCR; TCRdb keeps only in-frame clonotypes and omits some of them. The sample has 55,000 to 80,000 clones; approximately 87% are singletons. These data come from a study of neoadjuvant anti-PD-1 for oral cavity cancer. Across the study: Patients without progression got a fourth dose around day 43. Study-wide results and limits: Treg/Th17 ratio rose with pretreatment blood and fell with post-treatment tumor TCRbeta clonality.

The germline CDR1 and CDR2 sequences are SGHTA and FQGTGA. CDR3 length: 17 residues. Trimming removed 0 bases at V and 5 bases at J, with 17 bases between. Time point noted: after neoadjuvant nivolumab, at surgical resection. Blood cells were analyzed directly, without culture or expansion. V gene TRBV7-3 combines with J gene TRBJ2-4, with D hard to call. Specimen: PBMCs, collected after nivolumab (anti-PD-1) treatment. The receptor's source is a person aged 35-79 years with oral cavity squamous cell carcinoma. In DNA, the CDR3 is TGTGCCAGCAGCTTAACAGCGTTAGGCCTAGGGCAAAACATTCAGTACTTC. Amino acids: CASSLTALGLGQNIQYF.